This TCR beta chain was observed in a study of control samples from healthy donors and cancer patients. CDR3 size: 13 residues. With V trimmed by 10 bases and J by 2 bases, 5 bases remained unmatched. CDR1 SNHLY and CDR2 FYNNEI come from the germline V gene. Measured with immunoSEQ multiplex PCR; TCRdb has only the in-frame clones, and not every one. Altogether tens of thousands of clones are present, roughly 80% being singletons, with the ten largest covering approximately 20%. Sequencing was done on a sample of blood. The chain carries TRBV2 and TRBJ2-7; TRBD1 matches 10 bases. The clonotype comes from a man aged 30 to 45 in good health. CDR3 sequence (DNA): TGTGCCAACCGGGACAGGGGCACCTACGAGCAGTACTTC. This codes for CANRDRGTYEQYF.